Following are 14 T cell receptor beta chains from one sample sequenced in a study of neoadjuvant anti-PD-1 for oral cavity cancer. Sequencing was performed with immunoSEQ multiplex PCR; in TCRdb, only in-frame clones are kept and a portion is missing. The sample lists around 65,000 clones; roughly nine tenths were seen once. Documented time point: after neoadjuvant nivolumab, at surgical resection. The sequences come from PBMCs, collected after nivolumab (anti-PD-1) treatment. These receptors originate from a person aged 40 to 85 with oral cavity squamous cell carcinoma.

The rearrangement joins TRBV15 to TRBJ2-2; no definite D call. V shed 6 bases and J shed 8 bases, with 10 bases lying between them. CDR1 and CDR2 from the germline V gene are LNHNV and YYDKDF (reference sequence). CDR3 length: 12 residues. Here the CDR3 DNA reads TGTGCCACCAGTGCTCCCGGGGGGGAGCTGTTTTTT. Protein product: CATSAPGGELFF.

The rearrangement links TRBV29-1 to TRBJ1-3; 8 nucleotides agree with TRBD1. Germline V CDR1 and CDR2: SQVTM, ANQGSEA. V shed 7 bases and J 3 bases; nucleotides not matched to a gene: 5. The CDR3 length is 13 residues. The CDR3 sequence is CSANRGNGNTIYF. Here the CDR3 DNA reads TGCAGCGCGAACAGGGGGAATGGAAACACCATATATTTT.

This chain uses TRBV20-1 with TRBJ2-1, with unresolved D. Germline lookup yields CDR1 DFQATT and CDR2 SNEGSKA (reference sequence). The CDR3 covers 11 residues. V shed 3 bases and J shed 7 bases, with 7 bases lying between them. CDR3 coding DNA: TGCAGTGCTAGTTTCGAGAATGAGCAGTTCTTC. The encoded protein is CSASFENEQFF.

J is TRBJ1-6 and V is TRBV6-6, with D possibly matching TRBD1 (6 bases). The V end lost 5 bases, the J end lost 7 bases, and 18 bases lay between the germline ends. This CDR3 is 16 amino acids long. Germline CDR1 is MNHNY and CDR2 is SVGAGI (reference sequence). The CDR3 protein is CASSRLRGMENSPLHF. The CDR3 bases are TGTGCCAGCAGTCGACTAAGGGGGATGGAGAATTCACCCCTCCACTTT.

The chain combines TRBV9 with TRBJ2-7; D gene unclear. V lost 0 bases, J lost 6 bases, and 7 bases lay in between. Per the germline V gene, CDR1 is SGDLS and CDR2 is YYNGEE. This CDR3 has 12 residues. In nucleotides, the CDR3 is TGTGCCAGCAGCGTAGAGTATGGCGAGCAGTACTTC. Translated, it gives CASSVEYGEQYF.

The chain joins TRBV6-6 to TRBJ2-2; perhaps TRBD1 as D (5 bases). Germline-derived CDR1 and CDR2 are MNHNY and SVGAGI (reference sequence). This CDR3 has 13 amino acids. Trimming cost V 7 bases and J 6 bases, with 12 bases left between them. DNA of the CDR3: TGTGCCAGCACCTTTGGGGCGGCCGGGGAGCTGTTTTTT. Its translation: CASTFGAAGELFF.

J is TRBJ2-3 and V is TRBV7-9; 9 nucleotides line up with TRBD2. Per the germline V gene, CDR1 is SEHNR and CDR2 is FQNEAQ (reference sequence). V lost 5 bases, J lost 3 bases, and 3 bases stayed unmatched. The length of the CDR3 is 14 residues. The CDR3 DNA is TGTGCCAGCAGCGCTAGCGGGGAGACAGATACGCAGTATTTT. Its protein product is CASSASGETDTQYF.

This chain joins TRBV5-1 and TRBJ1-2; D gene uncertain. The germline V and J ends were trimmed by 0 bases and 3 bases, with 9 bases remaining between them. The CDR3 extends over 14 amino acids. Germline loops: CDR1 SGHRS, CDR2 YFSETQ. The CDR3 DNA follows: TGCGCCAGCAGCTTGGGGTCGGAGGACTATGGCTACACCTTC. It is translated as CASSLGSEDYGYTF.

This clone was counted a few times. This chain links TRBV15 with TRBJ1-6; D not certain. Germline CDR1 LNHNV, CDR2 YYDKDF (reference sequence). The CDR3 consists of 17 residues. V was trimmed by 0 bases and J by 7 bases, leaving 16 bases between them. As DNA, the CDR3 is TGTGCCACCAGCAGAGATATAACCAGACGAGGGAATTCACCCCTCCACTTT. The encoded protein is CATSRDITRRGNSPLHF.

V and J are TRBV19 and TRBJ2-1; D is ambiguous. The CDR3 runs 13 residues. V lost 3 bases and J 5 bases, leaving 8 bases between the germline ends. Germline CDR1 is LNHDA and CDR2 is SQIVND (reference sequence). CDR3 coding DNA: TGTGCCAGTAGTATGGGCCCAGACAATGAGCAGTTCTTC. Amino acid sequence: CASSMGPDNEQFF. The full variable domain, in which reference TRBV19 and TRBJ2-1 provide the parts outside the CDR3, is DGGITQSPKYLFRKEGQNVTLSCEQNLNHDAMYWYRQDPGQGLRLIYYSQIVNDFQKGDIAEGYSVSREKKESFPLTVTSAQKNPTAFYLCASSMGPDNEQFFGPGTRLTVL.

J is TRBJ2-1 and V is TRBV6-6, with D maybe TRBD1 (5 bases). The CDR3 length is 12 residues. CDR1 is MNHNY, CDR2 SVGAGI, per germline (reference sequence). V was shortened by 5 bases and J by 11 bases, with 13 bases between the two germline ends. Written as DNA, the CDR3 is TGTGCCAGCAGTCGACGTGGGGCCCAGCAGTTCTTC. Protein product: CASSRRGAQQFF.

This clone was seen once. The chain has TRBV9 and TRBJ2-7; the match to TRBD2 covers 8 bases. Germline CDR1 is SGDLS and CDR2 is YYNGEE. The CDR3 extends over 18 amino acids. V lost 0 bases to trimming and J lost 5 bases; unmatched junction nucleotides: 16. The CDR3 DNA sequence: TGTGCCAGCAGCGTAGAAGCCGGAAAAGCGGGAGACCGCAACGAGCAGTACTTC. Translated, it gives CASSVEAGKAGDRNEQYF.

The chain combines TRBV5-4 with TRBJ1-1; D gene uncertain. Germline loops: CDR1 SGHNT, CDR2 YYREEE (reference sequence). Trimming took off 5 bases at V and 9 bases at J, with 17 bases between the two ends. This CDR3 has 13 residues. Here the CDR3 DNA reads TGTGCCAGCAGTCAGGCCGGGGAACGAAAAGCTTTCTTT. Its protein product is CASSQAGERKAFF. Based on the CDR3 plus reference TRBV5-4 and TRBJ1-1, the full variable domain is ETGVTQSPTHLIKTRGQQVTLRCSSQSGHNTVSWYQQALGQGPQFIFQYYREEENGRGNFPPRFSGLQFPNYSSELNVNALELDDSALYLCASSQAGERKAFFGQGTRLTVV.

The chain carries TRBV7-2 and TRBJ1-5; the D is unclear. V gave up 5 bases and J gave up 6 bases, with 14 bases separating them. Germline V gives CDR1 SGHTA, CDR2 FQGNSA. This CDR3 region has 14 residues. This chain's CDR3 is CASSPSNGGQPQHF. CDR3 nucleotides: TGTGCCAGCAGCCCGTCGAATGGAGGTCAGCCCCAGCATTTT.